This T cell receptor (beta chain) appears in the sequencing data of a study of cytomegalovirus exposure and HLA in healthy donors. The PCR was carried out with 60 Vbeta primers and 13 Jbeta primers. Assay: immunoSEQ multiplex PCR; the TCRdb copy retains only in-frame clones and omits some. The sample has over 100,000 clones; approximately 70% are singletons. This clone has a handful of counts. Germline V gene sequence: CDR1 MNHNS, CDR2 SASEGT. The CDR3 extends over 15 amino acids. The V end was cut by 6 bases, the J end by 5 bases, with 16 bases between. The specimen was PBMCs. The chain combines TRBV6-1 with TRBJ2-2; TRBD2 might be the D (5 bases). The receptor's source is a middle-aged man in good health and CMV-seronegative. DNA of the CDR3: TGTGCCAGCAGAGACTGGAACCGAGGGACCGGGGAGCTGTTTTTT. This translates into CASRDWNRGTGELFF.